This T cell receptor (beta chain) was captured by sequencing in a study of molecular identifiers for immune sequencing clone quantification. Sorted naive CD8 T cells were those defined as CD8+CD4-CCR7+CD45RA+. In this sample, this clonotype turned up a few times. Its antigen remains unknown. General study results and limits: Clonotypes topping 20 RNA copies carried over 98% of effector molecules but under 1% of naive ones.

Per germline, CDR1 MNHEY and CDR2 SMNVEV (reference sequence). Deletions cut 3 bases from V and 5 bases from J, with 19 bases between. This CDR3 has 17 residues. A single record per CDR3 protein comes from TCRdb applying MiXCR to the PCR reads. Here the sample spans approximately 500,000 distinct CDR3 sequences, roughly 23% being singletons. The specimen was naive CD8+ T cells from blood, with Jurkat cell RNA spiked in. The subset is: FACS-sorted CD8+CD4-CCR7+CD45RA+ naive T cells. The chain carries TRBV27 and TRBJ2-2; D possibly corresponds to TRBD1 (6 bases). This TCR was recovered from a human donor in good health. Some libraries in this study had Jurkat cell RNA spiked in. The CDR3 spells CASSFFLGAEGTGELFF. The CDR3 DNA reads as TGTGCCAGCAGTTTTTTCTTGGGGGCTGAAGGTACCGGGGAGCTGTTTTTT.